This T cell receptor beta chain emerged from a study of blood T cells in healthy people across ages. A single count supports this clonotype. A much more abundant neighbour one base away suggests this may be a read error. PCR was performed a second time for roughly 7 to 12 cycles using a sample-barcoded 5' primer and a J-beta primer mix. Each CDR3 protein gets one entry after TCRdb re-called the 5' RACE reads with MiXCR. The data hold about 930,000 distinct CDR3 sequences, with 25% to 30% observed a single time. This same sample was also part of a study on T cells of mothers and their children.

Sequenced input: blood. This sequence was found in a woman in her 40s in good health.

The CDR3 here is CSARSRASGGAWEQYF. CDR3 DNA: TGCAGTGCTAGGAGTAGGGCTAGCGGGGGGGCTTGGGAGCAGTACTTC. The chain carries TRBV20-1 and TRBJ2-7; 12 bases match TRBD2. Germline V gives CDR1 DFQATT, CDR2 SNEGSKA (reference sequence). The CDR3 spans 16 residues. The J segment lost 7 bases and the V segment lost 3 bases, leaving 13 bases of the junction unmatched.